These 10 T cell receptor beta chains were sequenced from one sample in a study of post-analysis software for immune sequencing data. Regarding the study as a whole: TRBV5-6, TRBV5-1 and TRBV20-1 were among five TRBV segments more frequent in patients than controls.

Their target antigens are unknown. Sequencing libraries made from TCR beta cDNA carried unique molecular identifiers. TCRdb redid the calling of the PCR reads with MiXCR, one entry per CDR3 protein. The sample includes about 680,000 distinct CDR3 sequences, approximately 60% of them seen just once. Sequenced material: blood. The origin of the receptors is a girl aged 2-10 years with multiple sclerosis.

This chain uses TRBV4-1 with TRBJ2-7; D is perhaps TRBD1 (5 bases). The CDR3 is made up of 14 amino acids. Between the trimmed V and J ends, which lost 1 base and 3 bases, there was a span of 10 bases. Per germline, CDR1 MGHRA and CDR2 YSYEKL. CDR3 protein: CASSQVARDYEQYF. The CDR3 nucleotides are TGCGCCAGCAGCCAAGTAGCCAGGGACTACGAGCAGTACTTC.

This rearrangement joins TRBV5-5 to TRBJ2-3; D is possibly TRBD1 or TRBD2 (5 bases each). CDR1 and CDR2 (germline): SGHKS, YYEKEE (reference sequence). V was cut by 4 bases and J by 2 bases, with 14 bases left in between. The CDR3 has 15 residues. The CDR3 sequence is CASSTGTQPTDTQYF. The CDR3 region has the DNA TGTGCCAGCAGCACCGGGACCCAACCCACAGATACGCAGTATTTT.

The chain employs TRBV12-3 or TRBV12-4 and TRBJ2-5; no firm D call. The CDR3 extends over 15 amino acids. The V end was cut by 1 base, the J end by 2 bases, with 11 bases between. CDR3 region: CASSLGSSPQETQYF. In DNA, the CDR3 is TGTGCCAGCAGTTTAGGGTCCTCCCCACAAGAGACCCAGTACTTC.

The chain recombines TRBV30 with TRBJ1-1, with D perhaps matching TRBD1 (5 bases). This CDR3 comprises 12 residues. V was shortened by 6 bases and J by 1 base, with 9 bases between the two germline ends. In germline, CDR1 is GTSNPN, CDR2 SVGIG (reference sequence). The CDR3 bases are TGTGCCTGTCGGGGCTCGAACACTGAAGCTTTCTTT. Translated: CACRGSNTEAFF.

Comments on this clonotype: The junction does not match germline at one end; this may be a read error. The V and J genes are TRBV10-1 and TRBJ1-2, with D perhaps TRBD1 (5 bases). CDR1 and CDR2 from the germline V gene are WNHNN and SYGVQD (reference sequence). The CDR3 is 14 amino acids. This chain's CDR3 is CASSDDRKGYGNTF. CDR3 bases: TGCGCCAGCAGTGATGACAGAAAAGGCTATGGCAACACCTTC.

The J gene is TRBJ2-1, the V gene TRBV5-1; D is possibly TRBD1 (7 bases). V was clipped by 2 bases and J by 7 bases, with 16 bases between them. The CDR3 covers 15 residues. CDR1 SGHRS and CDR2 YFSETQ come from the germline V gene. Written as DNA, the CDR3 is TGCGCCAGCAGCTTCCAGGGGGGCCTGGGGAATGAGCAGTTCTTC. Translating it yields CASSFQGGLGNEQFF.

The sample holds one count of this clonotype. The chain links TRBV20-1 to TRBJ2-3; 11 bases are shared with TRBD2. The CDR3 totals 14 residues. Germline CDR1 is DFQATT and CDR2 is SNEGSKA (reference sequence). Trimming at V came to 5 bases and at J to 5 bases, leaving 6 bases not matched to a gene. The CDR3 region is CSALAGGQGDTQYF. As DNA, the CDR3 is TGCAGTGCTCTAGCGGGGGGCCAGGGAGATACGCAGTATTTT.

The chain is built from TRBV29-1 and TRBJ1-2; D perhaps matches TRBD1 (5 bases). This CDR3 contains 17 residues. The germline gives CDR1 SQVTM, CDR2 ANQGSEA. Trimming left V 6 bases short and J 4 bases short, with 27 bases between. The CDR3 reads CSVLIIRDGVGPYGYTF. The CDR3 nucleotides are TGCAGCGTCCTAATTATAAGGGACGGAGTTGGCCCCTATGGCTACACCTTC.

In its sample, this clonotype was seen a few times. The rearrangement uses TRBV5-1 and TRBJ2-5; D is undetermined. The DNA end favors TRBJ2-4, so the J call may be wrong. CDR3 length: 13 residues. The V gene's germline CDR1 is SGHRS and CDR2 YFSETQ. The CDR3 region is CASRYSSADIQYF. CDR3 nucleotides: TGCGCCAGCAGATATTCGTCGGCGGACATTCAGTACTTC.

Regarding this clonotype: Germline and junction disagree at one end, which may indicate a read error. The gene calls are TRBV20-1 and TRBJ2-1, with 8 bases identical to TRBD2. Per the germline V gene, CDR1 is DFQATT and CDR2 is SNEGSKA (reference sequence). The CDR3 is 14 residues long. The CDR3 bases are TGCAGTGCTAGATCGGCTAGCGGGTACAATGTGCAGGTCTTC. As protein: CSARSASGYNVQVF.